The clone carrying this T cell receptor beta chain has just one count. Germline CDR1 is SGHRS and CDR2 is YFSETQ. The CDR3 runs to 14 residues. Trimming took off 6 bases at V and 2 bases at J, with 13 bases between the two ends. These data are taken from a study of blood T cell repertoires in COVID-19. Assay: immunoSEQ multiplex PCR; the TCRdb copy retains only in-frame clones and omits some. The repertoire includes nearly 350,000 clones, 85% to 90% of them detected once, and 7.3% sits in the top ten. This TCR was sampled from a woman in her 70s with COVID-19, enrolled during active disease. The specimen was peripheral blood. The V and J genes are TRBV5-1 and TRBJ2-3, with a tentative D call TRBD2 (5 bases). The CDR3, as DNA: TGCGCCAGCACTGAGGGAAACCCCACAGATACGCAGTATTTT. Residues: CASTEGNPTDTQYF.